Listed below are T cell receptor beta chains from one sample, sequenced in a study of T cells in localized non-small cell lung cancer. Profiling relied on immunoSEQ multiplex PCR, and the TCRdb table lists in-frame clones only, not all of them. The repertoire holds a few thousand clones, with more than 35% as singletons. The specimen comprised normal lung tissue next to the tumor, sampled before any cancer treatment. Receptors originate from a male donor at least 60 years old with stage I lung adenocarcinoma. Each CDR3 is given with its conserved first and last residue. The D gene is left open where the match is weak. Not every row has a clone size; where given, it reads once, few, many or a size class.

D gene	J gene	clone size	V gene	CDR3 DNA	CDR3 protein
-	TRBJ1-6	few	TRBV6-8	TGTGCCAGCAGTTCTACGGGACATATGACCCTCCACTTT	CASSSTGHMTLHF
-	TRBJ1-5	large	TRBV6-8	TGTGCCAGCAGCTTGCAGAGAGGTGGCAATCAGCCCCAGCATTTT	CASSLQRGGNQPQHF
TRBD1	TRBJ2-7	few	TRBV6-8	TGTGCCAGCAGGATACAGGGGCGGAACGAGCAGTACTTC	CASRIQGRNEQYF
-	TRBJ1-5	few	TRBV6-4	TGTGCCAGCAGCCCCCCAGGGGAGGGTCAGCCCCAGCATTTT	CASSPPGEGQPQHF
TRBD2	TRBJ2-7	few	TRBV9	TGTGCCAGCAGTGAAGCGCTTGGGAGGGCTTCAGGGACCTACGAGCAGTACTTC	CASSEALGRASGTYEQYF
-	TRBJ1-6	large	TRBV5-1	TGCGCCAGCAGCTTGGAGGGGGGGCGGGATTCACCCCTCCACTTT	CASSLEGGRDSPLHF
-	TRBJ1-6	few	TRBV1	TGCGCCAGCAGCCAAGAAGGCAGCGGGGTAGGCTCACCCCTCCACTTT	CASSQEGSGVGSPLHF
-	TRBJ2-2	-	TRBV7-6	TGTGCCAGCAGCCCCAACGTAGGAACCAACACCGGGGAGCTGTTTTTT	CASSPNVGTNTGELFF
TRBD1	TRBJ2-7	few	TRBV11-3	TGTGCCAGCAGCTCCGACAGGGGGCCCTACGAGCAGTACTTC	CASSSDRGPYEQYF
-	TRBJ2-7	-	TRBV28	TGTGCCAGTGTAGGACGGCGGGACTCCTACGAGCAGTACTTC	CASVGRRDSYEQYF
-	TRBJ2-5	few	TRBV6-8	TGTGCCAGCTCCCCTGTGGCGGGCCTGGGAGAGACCCAGTACTTC	CASSPVAGLGETQYF
-	TRBJ1-2	few	TRBV18	TGTGCCAGCTCACCTGGGCAGGGTGATCGTGCTAACTATGGCTACACCTTC	CASSPGQGDRANYGYTF
-	TRBJ2-7	-	TRBV6-8	TGTGCCAGCAGTTACAGGACTTTCTACGAGCAGTACTTC	CASSYRTFYEQYF
-	TRBJ2-7	medium-sized	TRBV12-5	TGTGCTAGTGGTTTGAGTGGGAGGTTGAAGAACGAGCAGTACTTC	CASGLSGRLKNEQYF
TRBD2	TRBJ2-7	medium-sized	TRBV11-3	TGTGCCAGCAGCCCCCGGGGGGGCGGGACAATCGAGCAGTACTTC	CASSPRGGGTIEQYF
-	TRBJ1-5	-	TRBV15	TGTGCCACCAACAGAATGGACAGCTATAGCAATCAGCCCCAGCATTTT	CATNRMDSYSNQPQHF
-	TRBJ2-5	-	TRBV2	TGTGCCAGCAGCGTAGCTCTGGTTGGCGAGACCCAGTACTTC	CASSVALVGETQYF
-	TRBJ2-2	-	TRBV5-1	TGCGCCAGCAGCTCCTACGACACCACCGGGGAGCTGTTTTTT	CASSSYDTTGELFF
TRBD1	TRBJ1-2	-	TRBV19	TGTGCCAGTAGTATCGGACAGGGGGCAAATGGCTACACCTTC	CASSIGQGANGYTF
-	TRBJ2-1	-	TRBV19	TGTGCCAGTAGTATAGACCTCGGAGAGGGGGACAATGAGCAGTTCTTC	CASSIDLGEGDNEQFF
TRBD1	TRBJ2-7	-	TRBV19	TGTGCCAGTAGCCCAAGTCAGATCCGGGGACAGGGGACCTACGAGCAGTACTTC	CASSPSQIRGQGTYEQYF
-	TRBJ2-7	-	TRBV6-8	TGTGCCAGCAGTTACTCGAGATCGGACGAGCAGTACTTC	CASSYSRSDEQYF
-	TRBJ2-3	few	TRBV11-3	TGTGCCAGCAGCCAAGCTACTAGCCCCCCAGATACGCAGTATTTT	CASSQATSPPDTQYF
-	TRBJ2-7	-	TRBV10-3	TGTGCCATCAGTGAGGACCAGGGATACTACGAGCAGTACTTC	CAISEDQGYYEQYF
-	TRBJ2-2	large	TRBV19	TGTGCCAGTAGTAATCCTAACACCGGGGAGCTGTTTTTT	CASSNPNTGELFF
TRBD2	TRBJ2-4	-	TRBV9	TGTGCCAGCATCGATGGCGGGAGGGCCGGAAACATTCAGTACTTC	CASIDGGRAGNIQYF
TRBD1	TRBJ1-1	-	TRBV29-1	TGCAGCGCCAAGGGACAGGGAGCTGCTGAAGCTTTCTTT	CSAKGQGAAEAFF
-	TRBJ2-3	few	TRBV7-1	TGTGCCAGCAGCGTAGGAGTGACAGGAGGGGAGGATACGCAGTATTTT	CASSVGVTGGEDTQYF
TRBD1	TRBJ2-7	few	TRBV11-3	TGTGCCAGCAGCTTTGGGACAGGGCCCTACGAGCAGTACTTC	CASSFGTGPYEQYF
-	TRBJ2-3	-	TRBV28	TGTGCCAGCAGTTTGTCGGGAGCCAGCACAGATACGCAGTATTTT	CASSLSGASTDTQYF
-	TRBJ1-1	medium-sized	TRBV11-3	TGTGCCAGCAGCGACGACAAGAGGAACACTGAAGCTTTCTTT	CASSDDKRNTEAFF
TRBD2	TRBJ2-3	medium-sized	TRBV6-8	TGTGCCGTTCGGACTAGCGGGATGGATACGCAGTATTTT	CAVRTSGMDTQYF
TRBD2	TRBJ2-1	-	TRBV6-8	TGTGCCAGCAGTAGGGACTACTCGTACAATGAGCAGTTCTTC	CASSRDYSYNEQFF
TRBD1	TRBJ1-2	-	TRBV28	TGTGCCAGCAGTCCAGGGGGCGGAGTTGGCTACACCTTC	CASSPGGGVGYTF